This T cell receptor beta chain was identified during a study of beta chain features in type 1 diabetes. CDR1 is MDHEN and CDR2 is SYDVKM in the germline V gene. This CDR3 comprises 15 residues. Trimming pared 6 bases from V and 1 base from J, leaving 16 bases between. Via the markers CD45RO/CCR7/CD25/CD127/CD95/CD27, stem cell-like memory, regulatory, central memory and naive CD4+ cells were sorted. Study-wide findings and caveats: Type 1 diabetes patients had TCRB CDR3s that were shorter (moderately but significantly so) in all four CD4+ subsets.

The study reverse transcribed the entire isolated RNA, so it sequenced expressed TCRB transcripts. TCRdb's table, derived via immunoSEQ multiplex PCR, lists solely in-frame clones and lacks some. This sample carries a few hundred thousand clones, roughly 12% of them seen once, and the ten largest clones take around 0.0099%. About this clone itself: Its antigen remains unidentified.

This receptor was taken from a woman aged 18-29 years with type 1 diabetes. Sample: naive CD4+ T cells from blood. The genes are TRBV28 and TRBJ2-7; no clear D gene. CDR3 region: CASRQQPRLSYEQYF. CDR3 coding DNA: TGTGCCAGCAGGCAACAGCCAAGATTATCCTACGAGCAGTACTTC.